Listed below are T cell receptor beta chains from one sample, sequenced in a study of cytomegalovirus exposure and HLA in healthy donors. The assay was immunoSEQ multiplex PCR, and TCRdb's table has in-frame clones only and misses some. The sample includes about 99,000 clones, more than 75% of them seen just once. Source material: PBMCs. These TCRs come from a woman aged 18-29 years in good health and CMV-seropositive. The CDR3 runs from the conserved cysteine through the conserved F or W. A D gene is named only where the DNA matches it firmly. Clone size appears in some rows only: once, few, many, or a class for an expanded clone.

D: -; J: TRBJ2-1; V: TRBV30; size: -; DNA: TGTGCCTGGAGTGTACCCCCCGGGAATGAGCAGTTCTTC; CDR3: CAWSVPPGNEQFF
D: -; J: TRBJ2-3; V: TRBV28; size: -; DNA: TGTGCCAGCAGTTTAGGATCGTTTTCCAGCGGAGTCGACCTTAGCACAGATACGCAGTATTTT; CDR3: CASSLGSFSSGVDLSTDTQYF
D: TRBD1; J: TRBJ2-2; V: TRBV6-4; size: once; DNA: TGTGCCAGCAGTGACAGAGAAAGACAGGGGGTTGCCGGGGAGCTGTTTTTT; CDR3: CASSDRERQGVAGELFF
D: -; J: TRBJ1-2; V: TRBV18; size: -; DNA: TGTGCCAGCTCACCACCGTTGACAGTGGGATATGGCTACACCTTC; CDR3: CASSPPLTVGYGYTF
D: -; J: TRBJ2-7; V: TRBV14; size: few; DNA: TGTGCCAGCAGCCGGGCCCTTAGGGGGTACGAGCAGTACTTC; CDR3: CASSRALRGYEQYF
D: TRBD1; J: TRBJ1-1; V: TRBV7-2; size: -; DNA: TGTGCCAGCAGCTTGGGGGACAGGAGGAACACTGAAGCTTTCTTT; CDR3: CASSLGDRRNTEAFF
D: TRBD2; J: TRBJ2-5; V: TRBV9; size: -; DNA: TGTGCCAGCAGCGTCAGCGGGAGGGGCAGTGGAGAGACCCAGTACTTC; CDR3: CASSVSGRGSGETQYF
D: TRBD2; J: TRBJ2-7; V: TRBV9; size: -; DNA: TGTGCCAGCAGCGTATCGGGAGGATTGAGCGAGCAGTACTTC; CDR3: CASSVSGGLSEQYF
D: -; J: TRBJ1-4; V: TRBV4-3; size: -; DNA: TGCGCCAGCAGCCCCCGGGCAGGGGAGAAAAAACTGTTTTTT; CDR3: CASSPRAGEKKLFF
D: -; J: TRBJ2-7; V: TRBV27; size: -; DNA: TGTGCCAGCAGTTTACAAAACAGGGAGTACGAGCAGTACTTC; CDR3: CASSLQNREYEQYF
D: -; J: TRBJ1-1; V: TRBV7-6; size: -; DNA: TGTGCCAGCAGCCCAAGCGGGGGGCGTGCGAACACTGAAGCTTTCTTT; CDR3: CASSPSGGRANTEAFF
D: -; J: TRBJ1-5; V: TRBV19; size: -; DNA: TGTGCCAGTAGTCGCCAGGTTAGCAATCAGCCCCAGCATTTT; CDR3: CASSRQVSNQPQHF
D: -; J: TRBJ2-3; V: TRBV6-1; size: once; DNA: TGTGCCAGTTTGACAGTGAGCACAGATACGCAGTATTTT; CDR3: CASLTVSTDTQYF